This TCR beta chain was captured by sequencing in a study of blood T cell repertoires in COVID-19. For the study at large: From the United States, Italy and Spain came samples of acute and convalescent COVID-19.

Original analysis: Amplification from reference gene primers served as the basis for estimated nucleated cell counts. The repertoire was sequenced with immunoSEQ multiplex PCR; TCRdb's copy has only in-frame clones and lacks some. The V and J calls and clone size come from that table; D and trimming were worked out from the DNA. The sample yields 150,000 to 200,000 clones, about 85% seen once. The sequenced sample consisted of peripheral blood. The receptor comes from a man in his 70s with active or convalescent COVID-19.

The CDR3 here is CASSLSGDTEAFF. The CDR3 DNA reads as TGTGCCAGCAGTTTATCGGGGGACACTGAAGCTTTCTTT. This sequence joins TRBV12-3 or TRBV12-4 and TRBJ1-1, with D maybe TRBD1 (5 bases). The CDR3 length is 13 residues. V shed 2 bases and J shed 3 bases, with 7 bases lying between them.